This T cell receptor (beta chain) was observed in a study of blood T cells in healthy people across ages. Findings and caveats of the study: Long-lived donors carried more naive CD4+ cells and greater diversity than aged donors. TCR beta diversity correlated strongly with naive T cell percentage. Reliance upon unsorted PBMCs precluded definitive naive versus antigen-experienced comparison.

V was clipped by 6 bases and J by 8 bases, with 16 bases between them. This CDR3 contains 12 residues. CDR1 SQVTM and CDR2 ANQGSEA come from the germline V gene. PCR was performed a second time for about 6 to 12 cycles using a sample-barcoded 5' primer and a J-beta primer mix. In TCRdb, the 5' RACE reads were re-called with MiXCR into one record per CDR3 protein. Of 350,000 to 450,000 distinct CDR3 sequences in the sample, 45% to 60% were seen once. Remarks on this clonotype: Its antigen is unknown.

Caucasian, healthy and from Russia, the donors were aged between about 6 and 90. V usage is TRBV29-1 and J usage is TRBJ1-2, with TRBD1 as a possible D gene (6 bases). The sequenced sample consisted of blood. The receptor's source is a man aged 55 to 70 in good health. CDR3 nucleotide sequence: TGCAGCGTCCCGGGCGGGGGCGGGGGCTACACCTTC. Protein sequence: CSVPGGGGGYTF.